This T cell receptor (beta chain) was captured in a study of neurological immune-mediated disorders. The study, taken as a whole, reports: Expanded clones shared no CDR3 amino acid sequences across subjects, suggesting private repertoires in all groups. TCR clonal expansion peaked in HTLV-1-associated myelopathy patients and was lowest in multiple sclerosis patients.

The V segment lost 7 bases and the J segment 7 bases; nucleotides outside the gene matches: 4. The CDR3 has 11 residues. Each TCR transcript was tagged with a 10-nucleotide random UMI during 5'RACE. TCRdb called the 5' RACE reads again in MiXCR, with one record for every CDR3 protein. The table lists tens of thousands of distinct CDR3 sequences, roughly 11% of them singletons, with 3.9% in the top ten. At least ten counts were recorded for this clonotype. Its antigen is unknown. Input was 950,000 to 1,000,000 sorted T cells, either CD4+ or CD8+. This clonotype originated in a young woman with HTLV-1-associated myelopathy (HAM/TSP). Source material: CD4+ T cells from blood. The rearrangement uses TRBV12-3 or TRBV12-4 and TRBJ2-7, with 7 bases identical to TRBD2. The CDR3 region has the DNA TGTGCCAGCACCCTCGGGGGGGAGCAGTACTTC. This translates into CASTLGGEQYF.